Listed below are T cell receptor beta chains from one sample, sequenced in a study of T cell changes during pregnancy in multiple sclerosis. Profiling relied on immunoSEQ multiplex PCR, and the TCRdb table lists in-frame clones only, not all of them. The sample shows approximately 85,000 clones, approximately 94% of them seen only once. Sequenced material: peripheral blood, taken in the third trimester of pregnancy. These receptors came from a female donor with multiple sclerosis, enrolled in a pregnancy study. Each CDR3 is given with its conserved first and last residue. Each record gives: D gene, clone size, J gene, CDR3 length, V gene, CDR3 protein, CDR3 DNA. D genes are given only for firm matches. Where a row states a size, it is once, few, many or the class of an expanded clone; other rows omit it.

TRBD1,once,TRBJ1-1,14,TRBV27,CASSLGQGALGAFF,TGTGCCAGCAGTCTGGGACAGGGGGCTCTAGGAGCTTTCTTT
-,-,TRBJ1-5,13,TRBV7-9,CASSLASGQPQHF,TGTGCCAGCAGCTTAGCGAGCGGACAGCCCCAGCATTTT
-,-,TRBJ1-1,14,TRBV5-1,CASSLGREGTEAFF,TGCGCCAGCAGCTTGGGCAGGGAGGGCACTGAAGCTTTCTTT
-,-,TRBJ1-5,13,TRBV2,CASKTEENQPQHF,TGTGCCAGCAAGACTGAAGAGAATCAGCCCCAGCATTTT
-,-,TRBJ2-5,14,TRBV6-5,CASSYGGAQETQYF,TGTGCCAGCAGTTACGGGGGGGCACAAGAGACCCAGTACTTC
-,-,TRBJ2-5,14,TRBV9,CASSQSGPGETQYF,TGTGCCAGCAGCCAAAGCGGGCCAGGGGAGACCCAGTACTTC
-,-,TRBJ2-2,14,TRBV2,CASSEIPNTGELFF,TGTGCCAGCAGTGAAATCCCAAACACCGGGGAGCTGTTTTTT
-,-,TRBJ2-3,15,TRBV9,CASSGSGDLTDTQYF,TGTGCCAGCAGCGGTTCCGGAGACCTCACAGATACGCAGTATTTT
TRBD1,-,TRBJ2-5,14,TRBV29-1,CSVTRGQGGETQYF,TGCAGCGTAACGCGGGGACAGGGGGGAGAGACCCAGTACTTC
-,few,TRBJ1-6,15,TRBV30,CAWSVAAGVNSPLHF,TGTGCCTGGAGTGTGGCGGCAGGGGTTAATTCACCCCTCCACTTT
TRBD2,-,TRBJ2-5,14,TRBV5-4,CASSLATGGETQYF,TGTGCCAGCAGCTTGGCCACGGGGGGAGAGACCCAGTACTTC
-,-,TRBJ2-2,12,TRBV7-3,CASRTATGELFF,TGTGCCAGCCGCACAGCCACCGGGGAGCTGTTTTTT
TRBD2,-,TRBJ2-5,15,TRBV6-5,CASSYGGGRQETQYF,TGTGCCAGCAGTTACGGCGGGGGGCGCCAAGAGACCCAGTACTTC
TRBD2,-,TRBJ2-7,14,TRBV7-2,CANQQLNSGNEQYF,TGTGCCAACCAGCAGCTTAATAGCGGGAACGAGCAGTACTTC
TRBD1,-,TRBJ1-1,15,TRBV19,CASTRDRIMNTEAFF,TGTGCCTCCACCCGGGACAGAATTATGAACACTGAAGCTTTCTTT
-,-,TRBJ1-1,13,TRBV7-3,CASSLSRGTEAFF,TGTGCCAGCAGCTTATCCAGGGGAACTGAAGCTTTCTTT
-,-,TRBJ2-7,13,TRBV5-8,CASRKTEQYEQYF,TGTGCCAGCAGAAAGACAGAACAGTACGAGCAGTACTTC
-,-,TRBJ1-6,18,TRBV27,CASSLTEPSGSYNSPLHF,TGTGCCAGCAGTTTAACGGAACCCTCGGGCTCCTATAATTCACCCCTCCACTTT
-,-,TRBJ1-5,13,TRBV27,CASSFIFNQPQHF,TGTGCCAGCAGTTTTATATTCAATCAGCCCCAGCATTTT
-,-,TRBJ1-4,12,TRBV7-6,CASSRANEKLFF,TGTGCCAGCAGCCGCGCCAATGAAAAACTGTTTTTT
-,-,TRBJ2-7,13,TRBV5-1,CASSSGQSYEQYF,TGCGCCAGCAGCTCCGGACAGTCCTACGAGCAGTACTTC
TRBD1,-,TRBJ2-7,13,TRBV5-5,CASSWDSGYEQYF,TGTGCCAGCAGCTGGGACAGTGGGTACGAGCAGTACTTC
TRBD2,-,TRBJ2-1,15,TRBV5-4,CASSDSSGVYNEQFF,TGTGCCAGCAGCGACTCTAGCGGGGTCTACAATGAGCAGTTCTTC
-,-,TRBJ1-1,16,TRBV6-1,CASSEALRVLNTEAFF,TGTGCCAGCAGTGAAGCGTTGAGGGTTTTGAACACTGAAGCTTTCTTT
-,-,TRBJ1-5,13,TRBV9,CASSKGKGSAQHF,TGTGCCAGCAGCAAGGGGAAGGGGTCAGCCCAGCATTTT
-,-,TRBJ2-5,14,TRBV5-1,CASSPGQSWETQYF,TGCGCCAGCAGCCCCGGACAGAGCTGGGAGACCCAGTACTTC
-,once,TRBJ1-1,15,TRBV5-1,CASSPTGGKGTEAFF,TGCGCCAGCAGCCCCACGGGGGGAAAGGGCACTGAAGCTTTCTTT
-,-,TRBJ1-3,13,TRBV9,CASSPLGQNTIYF,TGTGCCAGCAGCCCACTCGGACAGAACACCATATATTTT
-,-,TRBJ1-1,11,TRBV6-1,CASSADTEAFF,TGTGCCAGCAGTGCGGACACTGAAGCTTTCTTT
-,-,TRBJ1-4,18,TRBV27,CASSPLSPPAGDDEKLFF,TGTGCCAGCAGTCCCCTTTCCCCCCCTGCGGGCGATGATGAAAAACTGTTTTTT
-,-,TRBJ2-1,12,TRBV12-5,CASGPRRDEQFF,TGTGCTAGTGGCCCTAGGCGGGATGAGCAGTTCTTC
TRBD1,-,TRBJ1-2,14,TRBV7-2,CASSPRTGQGGYTF,TGTGCCAGCAGTCCACGGACAGGGCAAGGGGGCTACACCTTC
-,-,TRBJ1-2,16,TRBV19,CASSTNRGGRGWGYTF,TGTGCCAGTAGTACCAATCGGGGGGGCCGAGGCTGGGGCTACACCTTC
-,-,TRBJ1-5,15,TRBV27,CASSPNGHYNQPQHF,TGTGCCAGCAGTCCGAACGGACATTACAATCAGCCCCAGCATTTT
-,-,TRBJ1-2,11,TRBV20-1,CSARDPLSLAF,TGCAGTGCTAGAGATCCTCTAAGTTTGGCCTTC